These T cell receptor beta chains were read from a single sample in a study of identical twins. TCRdb re-called the 5' RACE reads with MiXCR, one entry per CDR3 protein. The table records 200,000 to 300,000 distinct CDR3 sequences, more than 9% of them present only once. The sequencing input was memory T cells sorted from blood. Every receptor here comes from a man in his fifties or sixties in good health. Each CDR3 is given with its conserved first and last residue. D genes are given only for firm matches. Clone size is given for some rows only: seen once, a few or many times, or a class if the clone is expanded.

TRBV2	NA	TRBJ1-1	NA	TGTGCCAGCAGTGTGGCCCAGGGGACTGAAGCTTTCTTT	CASSVAQGTEAFF
TRBV7-9	NA	TRBJ1-2	NA	TGTGCCAGCAGCTTGAACAGCTTGGAGGGAGGCTACACCTTC	CASSLNSLEGGYTF
TRBV7-2	few	TRBJ1-5	NA	TGTGCCAGCAGCTTAGATTTGCAGGGGAATCAGCCCCAGCATTTT	CASSLDLQGNQPQHF
TRBV28	many	TRBJ1-4	NA	TGTGCCAGCAGATCACAGGGCACCGGTAATGAAAAACTGTTTTTT	CASRSQGTGNEKLFF
TRBV29-1	NA	TRBJ2-1	NA	TGCAGCGTTGAAGGGGGACGAGGGCAGTTCTTC	CSVEGGRGQFF
TRBV5-5	many	TRBJ2-7	NA	TGTGCCAGCAGCTTGAACCTCCCGTCGAGGGCGTACGAGCAGTACTTC	CASSLNLPSRAYEQYF
TRBV7-2	few	TRBJ2-5	TRBD1	TGTGCCAGCAGCCCAATTTCCGGGACAGGGGCTCAAGAGACCCAGTACTTC	CASSPISGTGAQETQYF
TRBV6-2/TRBV6-3	NA	TRBJ2-7	NA	TGTGCCAGCAGCCGCCAACTAGACTACGAGCAGTACTTC	CASSRQLDYEQYF
TRBV20-1	many	TRBJ1-6	TRBD1	TGCGGACCGGGACAGGGGGGATCACCCCTCCACTTT	CGPGQGGSPLHF
TRBV7-2	many	TRBJ2-1	NA	TGTGCCAGCAGCTTAGAAAAAAGCTCTTACAATGAGCAGTTCTTC	CASSLEKSSYNEQFF
TRBV5-1	NA	TRBJ1-4	NA	TGCGCCAGCAGCCTGGAGTCACTGACTAATGAAAAACTGTTTTTT	CASSLESLTNEKLFF
TRBV5-1	many	TRBJ2-1	TRBD2	TGCGCCAGCAGCTTCCTTTCCGGGACTAGCGGGTCTGAGCAGTTCTTC	CASSFLSGTSGSEQFF
TRBV7-9	few	TRBJ2-7	NA	TGTGCCAGCAGCTTAGAGATGGTTGGCAGGGGCTACGAGCAGTACTTC	CASSLEMVGRGYEQYF
TRBV19	few	TRBJ2-1	NA	TGTGCCAGTAGTATAGAAGCCAAGAACTACAATGAGCAGTTCTTC	CASSIEAKNYNEQFF
TRBV6-2/TRBV6-3	NA	TRBJ1-5	NA	TGTGCCAGCAGTTATACGAAAGGCAGGGTTGAACAGCCCCAGCATTTT	CASSYTKGRVEQPQHF
TRBV3-1	NA	TRBJ2-6	NA	TGTGCCAGCAGCCAAGATCTAGGGGCCAACGTCCTGACTTTC	CASSQDLGANVLTF
TRBV28	many	TRBJ1-6	TRBD1	TGTGCCAGCGGGACAGTTTTGTTCAATTCACCCCTCCACTTT	CASGTVLFNSPLHF
TRBV5-6	many	TRBJ2-7	TRBD1	TGTGCCAGCAGTCGGGACAGCAACACCTACGAGCAGTACTTC	CASSRDSNTYEQYF
TRBV9	few	TRBJ1-5	TRBD1	TGTGCCAGCAGCCCAGGACAGGGGCATGATCAGCCCCAGCATTTT	CASSPGQGHDQPQHF
TRBV9	few	TRBJ2-6	TRBD1	TGTGCCAGCAGCGTAGGCACCGCCGGGACAGAGAACTTTGGGGCCAACGTCCTGACTTTC	CASSVGTAGTENFGANVLTF
TRBV28	NA	TRBJ2-5	NA	TGTGCCAGCAGGCCAATTGCTAGAAGCGAGACCCAGTACTTC	CASRPIARSETQYF
TRBV2	few	TRBJ1-1	NA	TGTGCCAGCAGGCCGGGAACTCTCATGAACACTGAAGCTTTCTTT	CASRPGTLMNTEAFF
TRBV12-3/TRBV12-4	many	TRBJ2-5	NA	TGTGCCAGCAGAAAAATTGGACACTTAGAGACCCAGTACTTC	CASRKIGHLETQYF
TRBV3-1	NA	TRBJ2-2	TRBD1	TGTGCCAGCAGTGACAGGGGGCTCAGCGGGGAGCTGTTTTTT	CASSDRGLSGELFF
TRBV5-1	NA	TRBJ1-1	NA	TGCGCCAGCAGCTTGACCTCCGGGGGGATGGTCACTGAAGCTTTCTTT	CASSLTSGGMVTEAFF
TRBV6-5	many	TRBJ1-6	TRBD1	TGTGCCAGCAGTTTCCGGGACAGGGGAGACTCACCCCTCCACTTT	CASSFRDRGDSPLHF
TRBV29-1	NA	TRBJ1-4	NA	TGCAGCGCCAAAATAGGGGCCGAACCAGGGGAAAAACTGTTTTTT	CSAKIGAEPGEKLFF
TRBV6-5	NA	TRBJ1-1	NA	TGTGCCAGCAGATTGGGACCGGAAGCTTTCTTT	CASRLGPEAFF
TRBV7-2	NA	TRBJ1-4	NA	NA	CASSSQSTGGMKNCFF
TRBV9	few	TRBJ2-2	NA	TGTGCCAGCAGCGTAGTAGGGTACACCGGGGAGCTGTTTTTT	CASSVVGYTGELFF
TRBV27	many	TRBJ1-4	TRBD1	TGTGCCAGCTCAGCCCCGGGACAGGGATCTGAAAAACTGTTTTTT	CASSAPGQGSEKLFF
TRBV6-1	few	TRBJ2-7	NA	TGTGCCAGCAGAAGCCCCATAAACTACGAGCAGTACTTC	CASRSPINYEQYF
TRBV5-6	many	TRBJ2-1	TRBD2	TGTGCCAGCAGCTTGATGACGAGCGGGAGCGGTGAGCAGTTCTTC	CASSLMTSGSGEQFF
TRBV4-2	many	TRBJ1-1	TRBD1	TGTGCCAGCAGCCGATCGACAGGGGTGAACACTGAAGCTTTCTTT	CASSRSTGVNTEAFF
TRBV9	NA	TRBJ2-1	TRBD2	TGTGCCAGCAGCGTAGGGCCCAGCGGGAGGAATGAGCAGTTCTTC	CASSVGPSGRNEQFF
TRBV6-5	NA	TRBJ2-2	NA	TGTGCCAGCAGTTACTCGAAGAACACCGGGGAGCTGTTTTTT	CASSYSKNTGELFF
TRBV7-6	many	TRBJ2-5	NA	TGTGCCAGCAGCTTAGTGGGGTTCCAAGAGACCCAGTACTTC	CASSLVGFQETQYF
TRBV20-1	many	TRBJ1-3	NA	TGCAGTGCATGGGACATTGCTGGAAACACCATATATTTT	CSAWDIAGNTIYF
TRBV10-3	NA	TRBJ2-7	NA	TGTGCCATCAGTCCCGAAGGGGCCTTCTCCTACGAGCAGTACTTC	CAISPEGAFSYEQYF
TRBV3-1	many	TRBJ2-2	NA	TGTGCCAGCAGGCCATGGGGGAACACCGGGGAGCTGTTTTTT	CASRPWGNTGELFF
TRBV6-6	many	TRBJ2-2	NA	TGTGCCAGCAGTTACCAGGCAACCGGGGAGCTGTTTTTT	CASSYQATGELFF
TRBV9	many	TRBJ2-1	NA	TGTGCCAGCAGCGTAATGGGGGCCGGAAGCAATGAGCAGTTCTTC	CASSVMGAGSNEQFF
TRBV19	NA	TRBJ1-2	NA	TGTGCCAGTAGTAATCTGTATGGCTACACCTTC	CASSNLYGYTF
TRBV6-1	few	TRBJ1-2	NA	TGTGCCAGCAGTGAATCGTGGAAAGGGAGCTATGGCTACACCTTC	CASSESWKGSYGYTF
TRBV6-2/TRBV6-3	few	TRBJ2-3	NA	TGTGCCAGCAGTTATAGAATGAGGGGCACAGATACGCAGTATTTT	CASSYRMRGTDTQYF
TRBV7-2	many	TRBJ2-5	NA	TGTGCCAGCAGCTCTAATCGGGTGGGCTCGGAGACCCAGTACTTC	CASSSNRVGSETQYF